Listed below are T cell receptor beta chains from one sample, sequenced in a study of neurological immune-mediated disorders. TCRdb redid the calling of the 5' RACE reads with MiXCR, one entry per CDR3 protein. The sample shows about 65,000 distinct CDR3 sequences, roughly 3.7% of them seen only once. Sequenced: PBMCs. These receptor sequences come from a man aged 45 to 65 with multiple sclerosis. The CDR3 runs from the conserved cysteine through the conserved F or W. D genes are given only for firm matches. Not all rows give a size; the values are once, few, many and, for expanded clones, a class.

v_gene	abundance	j_gene	d_gene	CDR3nt	CDR3aa
TRBV11-2	many	TRBJ2-1	TRBD1	TGTGCCAGCAGCCGCTATGGGACAGGGGAGGTCAATGAGCAGTTCTTC	CASSRYGTGEVNEQFF
TRBV7-9	many	TRBJ2-1	NA	TGTGCCAGCAGCACCTACAATGAGCAGTTCTTC	CASSTYNEQFF
TRBV20-1	many	TRBJ2-1	TRBD1	TGCAGTGCTAGATGGGACAGTCTCTACAATGAGCAGTTCTTC	CSARWDSLYNEQFF
TRBV27	medium-sized	TRBJ2-7	TRBD2	TGTGCCAGCAGTCCAGGACTAGCGGGGGGGCCCCACGAGCAGTACTTC	CASSPGLAGGPHEQYF
TRBV29-1	many	TRBJ1-1	NA	TGCAGCGTCGCGAACAGGGTTTGGACTGAAGCTTTCTTT	CSVANRVWTEAFF
TRBV27	NA	TRBJ2-5	NA	TGTGCCAGCAGTTCCCTGCAGGGAAATAGAGAGACCCAGTACTTC	CASSSLQGNRETQYF
TRBV4-1	many	TRBJ2-2	NA	TGCGCCAGCAGCCAACTGCGGGGGCCCGAGTTTCCCGGGGAGCTGTTTTTT	CASSQLRGPEFPGELFF
TRBV12-3/TRBV12-4	many	TRBJ1-6	NA	TGTGCCGGCTATGTGGGGGAGGAATCACCCCTCCACTTT	CAGYVGEESPLHF
TRBV25-1	many	TRBJ2-1	NA	TGTGCCAGCAGTGAACTAGCTAAGGCCTACAATGAGCAGTTCTTC	CASSELAKAYNEQFF
TRBV28	NA	TRBJ1-2	NA	TGTGCCAGCGAGAACGGGAGGGGACGTTATGGCTACACCTTC	CASENGRGRYGYTF
TRBV20-1	many	TRBJ2-4	TRBD1	TGCAGTGCTAGTCCAGGGGGATCAGCCAAAAACATTCAGTACTTC	CSASPGGSAKNIQYF
TRBV20-1	many	TRBJ1-5	NA	TGCAGTGCTAGAGGAGGGCTTGATCAGCCCCAGCATTTT	CSARGGLDQPQHF
TRBV5-6	many	TRBJ2-2	TRBD2	TGTGCCAGCAGCTTGGCGCGGCTAGCGGTCATTTACACCGGGGAGCTGTTTTTT	CASSLARLAVIYTGELFF
TRBV4-1	many	TRBJ2-3	TRBD2	TGCGCCAGCAGCCAAGATCCTAGCGGAGACACAGATACGCAGTATTTT	CASSQDPSGDTDTQYF